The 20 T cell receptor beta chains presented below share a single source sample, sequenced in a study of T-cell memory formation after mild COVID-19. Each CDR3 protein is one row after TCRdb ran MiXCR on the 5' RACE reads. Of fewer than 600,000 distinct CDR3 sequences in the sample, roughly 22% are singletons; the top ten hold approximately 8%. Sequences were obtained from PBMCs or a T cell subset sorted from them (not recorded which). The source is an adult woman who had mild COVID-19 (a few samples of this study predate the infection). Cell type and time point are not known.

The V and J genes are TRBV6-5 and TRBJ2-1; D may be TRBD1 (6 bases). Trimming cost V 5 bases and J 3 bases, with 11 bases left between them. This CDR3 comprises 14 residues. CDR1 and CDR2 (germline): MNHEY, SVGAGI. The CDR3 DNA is TGTGCCAGCAGTCTCCGGGACATCTACAATGAGCAGTTCTTC. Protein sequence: CASSLRDIYNEQFF.

CDR3: CASSLPRGERTEAFF. CDR3 DNA: TGTGCCAGCAGTTTACCCCGGGGGGAGAGGACTGAAGCTTTCTTT. J is TRBJ1-1 and V is TRBV12-3 or TRBV12-4; the D gene is possibly TRBD1 (5 bases). Trimming left V 2 bases short and J 5 bases short, with 15 bases between. CDR3 size: 15 residues.

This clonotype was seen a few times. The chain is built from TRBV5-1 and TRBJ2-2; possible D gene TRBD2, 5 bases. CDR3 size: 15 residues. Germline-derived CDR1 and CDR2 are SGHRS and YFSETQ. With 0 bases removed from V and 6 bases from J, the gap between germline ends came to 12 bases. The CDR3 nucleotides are TGCGCCAGCAGCTTGGCCGGCCTAGCCCCCGGGGAGCTGTTTTTT. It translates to CASSLAGLAPGELFF.

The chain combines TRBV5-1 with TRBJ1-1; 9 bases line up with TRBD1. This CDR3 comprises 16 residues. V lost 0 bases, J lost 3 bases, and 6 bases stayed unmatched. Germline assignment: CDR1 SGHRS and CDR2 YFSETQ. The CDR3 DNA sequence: TGCGCCAGCAGCTTGGCGACAGGGGGAATGGACACTGAAGCTTTCTTT. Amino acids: CASSLATGGMDTEAFF.

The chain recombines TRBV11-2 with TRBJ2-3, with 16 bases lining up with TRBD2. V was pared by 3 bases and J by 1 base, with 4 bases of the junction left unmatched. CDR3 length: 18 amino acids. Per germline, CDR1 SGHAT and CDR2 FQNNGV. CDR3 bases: TGTGCCAGCAGCTTCCCGGGACTAGCGGGGGGGGGCACAGATACGCAGTATTTT. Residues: CASSFPGLAGGGTDTQYF.

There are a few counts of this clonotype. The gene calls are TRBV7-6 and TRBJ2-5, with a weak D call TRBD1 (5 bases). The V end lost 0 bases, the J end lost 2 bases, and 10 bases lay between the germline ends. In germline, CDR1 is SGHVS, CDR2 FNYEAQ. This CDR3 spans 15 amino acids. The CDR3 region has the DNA TGTGCCAGCAGCTTAGCGCGGTCAGGGCAAGAGACCCAGTACTTC. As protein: CASSLARSGQETQYF.

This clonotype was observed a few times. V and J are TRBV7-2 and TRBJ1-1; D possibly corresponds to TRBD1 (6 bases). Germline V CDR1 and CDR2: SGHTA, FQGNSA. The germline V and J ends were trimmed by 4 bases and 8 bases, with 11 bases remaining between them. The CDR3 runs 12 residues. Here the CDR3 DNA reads TGTGCCAGCAGCTGGTGGCAGGGGGAAGCTTTCTTT. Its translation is CASSWWQGEAFF. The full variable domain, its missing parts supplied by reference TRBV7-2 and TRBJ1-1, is GAGVSQSPSNKVTEKGKDVELRCDPISGHTALYWYRQSLGQGLEFLIYFQGNSAPDKSGLPSDRFSAERTGGSVSTLTIQRTQQEDSAVYLCASSWWQGEAFFGQGTRLTVV.

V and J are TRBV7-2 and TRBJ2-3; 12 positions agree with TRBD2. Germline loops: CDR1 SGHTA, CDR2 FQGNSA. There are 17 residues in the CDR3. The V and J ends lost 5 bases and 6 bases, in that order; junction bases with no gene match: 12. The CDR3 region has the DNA TGTGCCAGCAGCCCCCAACGACTAGCGGGGGCCCGGGATACGCAGTATTTT. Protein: CASSPQRLAGARDTQYF. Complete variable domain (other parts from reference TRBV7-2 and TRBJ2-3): GAGVSQSPSNKVTEKGKDVELRCDPISGHTALYWYRQSLGQGLEFLIYFQGNSAPDKSGLPSDRFSAERTGGSVSTLTIQRTQQEDSAVYLCASSPQRLAGARDTQYFGPGTRLTVL.

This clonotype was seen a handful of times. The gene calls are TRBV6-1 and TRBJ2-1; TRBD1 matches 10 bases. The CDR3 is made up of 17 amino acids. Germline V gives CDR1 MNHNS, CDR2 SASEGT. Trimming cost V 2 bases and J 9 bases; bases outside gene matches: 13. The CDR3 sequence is CASSERDGTGVGIEQFF. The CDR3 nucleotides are TGTGCCAGCAGTGAAAGGGATGGGACAGGGGTTGGGATTGAGCAGTTCTTC.

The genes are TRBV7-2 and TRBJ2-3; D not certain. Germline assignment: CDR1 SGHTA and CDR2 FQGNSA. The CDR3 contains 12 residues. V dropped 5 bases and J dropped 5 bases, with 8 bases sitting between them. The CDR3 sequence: CASSAYLDTQYF. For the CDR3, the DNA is TGTGCCAGCAGCGCGTACTTAGATACGCAGTATTTT.

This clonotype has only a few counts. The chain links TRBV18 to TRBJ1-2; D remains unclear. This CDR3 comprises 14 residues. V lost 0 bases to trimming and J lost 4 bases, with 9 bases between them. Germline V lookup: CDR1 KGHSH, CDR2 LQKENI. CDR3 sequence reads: CASSPPTSSYGYTF. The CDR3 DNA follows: TGTGCCAGCTCACCACCTACGAGCTCCTATGGCTACACCTTC.

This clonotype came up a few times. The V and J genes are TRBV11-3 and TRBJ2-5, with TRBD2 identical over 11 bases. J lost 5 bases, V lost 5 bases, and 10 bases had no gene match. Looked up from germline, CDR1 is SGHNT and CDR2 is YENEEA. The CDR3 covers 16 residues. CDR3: CASSPLLAGERETQYF. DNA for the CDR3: TGTGCCAGCAGCCCCCTACTAGCGGGAGAGCGGGAGACCCAGTACTTC.

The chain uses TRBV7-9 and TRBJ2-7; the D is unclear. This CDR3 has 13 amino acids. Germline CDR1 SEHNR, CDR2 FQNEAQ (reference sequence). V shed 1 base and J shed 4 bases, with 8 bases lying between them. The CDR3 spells CASSLVNLYEQYF. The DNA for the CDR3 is TGTGCCAGCAGCTTAGTCAATCTTTACGAGCAGTACTTC.

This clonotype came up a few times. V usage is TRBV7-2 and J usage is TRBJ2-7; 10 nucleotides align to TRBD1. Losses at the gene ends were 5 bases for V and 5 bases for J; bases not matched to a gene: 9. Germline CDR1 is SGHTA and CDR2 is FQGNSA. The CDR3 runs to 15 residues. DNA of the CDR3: TGTGCCAGCAGCCCCGGGACAGGGGTTTTGGACGAGCAGTACTTC. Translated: CASSPGTGVLDEQYF. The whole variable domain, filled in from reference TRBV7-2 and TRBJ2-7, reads GAGVSQSPSNKVTEKGKDVELRCDPISGHTALYWYRQSLGQGLEFLIYFQGNSAPDKSGLPSDRFSAERTGGSVSTLTIQRTQQEDSAVYLCASSPGTGVLDEQYFGPGTRLTVT.

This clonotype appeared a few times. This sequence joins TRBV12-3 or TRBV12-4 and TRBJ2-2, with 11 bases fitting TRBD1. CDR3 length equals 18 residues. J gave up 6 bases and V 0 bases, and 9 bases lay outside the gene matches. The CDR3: CASSLADRDRGLAGELFF. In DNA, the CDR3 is TGTGCCAGCAGTTTAGCGGACCGGGACAGGGGGTTAGCCGGGGAGCTGTTTTTT.

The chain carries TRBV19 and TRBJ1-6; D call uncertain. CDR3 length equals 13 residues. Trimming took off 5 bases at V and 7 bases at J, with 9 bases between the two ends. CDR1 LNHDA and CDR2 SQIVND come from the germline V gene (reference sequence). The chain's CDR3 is CASSFLGNSPLHF. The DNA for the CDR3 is TGTGCCAGTAGTTTTTTGGGAAATTCACCCCTCCACTTT. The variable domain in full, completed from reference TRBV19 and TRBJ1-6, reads DGGITQSPKYLFRKEGQNVTLSCEQNLNHDAMYWYRQDPGQGLRLIYYSQIVNDFQKGDIAEGYSVSREKKESFPLTVTSAQKNPTAFYLCASSFLGNSPLHFGNGTRLTVT.

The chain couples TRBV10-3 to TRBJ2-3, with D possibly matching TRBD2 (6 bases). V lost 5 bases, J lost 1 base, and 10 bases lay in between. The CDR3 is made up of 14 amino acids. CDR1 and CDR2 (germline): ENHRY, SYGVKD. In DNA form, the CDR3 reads TGTGCCATCAGTCTACTAGCAGGCACAGATACGCAGTATTTT. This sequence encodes CAISLLAGTDTQYF.

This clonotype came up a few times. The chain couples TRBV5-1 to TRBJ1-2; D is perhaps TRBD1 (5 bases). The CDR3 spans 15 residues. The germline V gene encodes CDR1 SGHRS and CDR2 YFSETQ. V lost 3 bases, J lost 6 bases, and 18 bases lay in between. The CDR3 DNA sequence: TGCGCCAGCAGCTCCACCGCCGGGGGGATAGATGGCTACACCTTC. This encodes CASSSTAGGIDGYTF.

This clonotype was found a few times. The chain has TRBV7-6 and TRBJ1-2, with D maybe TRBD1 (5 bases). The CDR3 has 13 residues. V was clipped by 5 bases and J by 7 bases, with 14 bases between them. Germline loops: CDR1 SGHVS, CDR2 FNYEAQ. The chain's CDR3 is CASSPRGARGYTF. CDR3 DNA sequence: TGTGCCAGCAGCCCCCGCGGGGCGCGTGGCTACACCTTC.

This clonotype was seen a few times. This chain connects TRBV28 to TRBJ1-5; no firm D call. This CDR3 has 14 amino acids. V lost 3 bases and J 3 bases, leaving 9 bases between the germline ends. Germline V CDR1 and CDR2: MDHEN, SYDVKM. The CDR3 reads CASSFLTTNQPQHF. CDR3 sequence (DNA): TGTGCCAGCAGTTTCCTCACCACCAATCAGCCCCAGCATTTT.